These 29 T cell receptor beta chains share one sample of origin, sequenced in a study of blood T cells in healthy people across ages (dated by TCRdb to between 2014 and 2017). Libraries came from 5' RACE. Sequencing relied on an Illumina HiSeq 2500. A second PCR of about 7 to 12 cycles was run with a J-beta primer mix and a sample-barcoded 5' primer. The public reads were run again by TCRdb, first through fastp at Q25 and then through MiXCR, and only productive beta chains were kept. One record per CDR3 amino acid sequence lists the most common genes and DNA. This sample comprises over 1.5 million distinct CDR3 sequences, around half of them detected only once. The ten most abundant clones make up approximately 2.1% of the sample. What was sequenced was blood. The receptors derive from a woman between 35 and 50 years old in good health.

Notes on this clonotype: With a much larger clone just one base away, this may be a read error. The chain has TRBV7-2 and TRBJ2-7; no clear D gene. The germline V and J ends were trimmed by 7 bases and 0 bases, with 4 bases remaining between them. The length of the CDR3 is 11 residues. Germline CDR1 reads SGHTA; CDR2 reads FQGNSA. CDR3 in amino acids: CASMSSYEQYF. The DNA of the CDR3 is TGTGCCAGCATGAGCTCCTACGAGCAGTACTTC.

The chain recombines TRBV7-2 with TRBJ2-2; D uncertain. Deletions cut 1 base from V and 5 bases from J, with 11 bases between. CDR3 size: 15 residues. CDR1 SGHTA and CDR2 FQGNSA come from the germline V gene. CDR3 DNA sequence: TGTGCCAGCAGCTTAGGGCCGGCGCGGACCGGGGAGCTGTTTTTT. Protein: CASSLGPARTGELFF.

About this clonotype: At one boundary the junction diverges from the germline segment, which might be a read error. The chain joins TRBV7-2 to TRBJ1-2, with D unresolved. The CDR3 totals 15 residues. Germline V gene data show CDR1 as SGHTA and CDR2 as FQGNSA. The CDR3 DNA sequence: TGTGCCGGCAGCACCCGGACGGAACTTAACTATGGCTACACCTTC. Its translation: CAGSTRTELNYGYTF.

This clonotype was counted a few times. The chain combines TRBV20-1 with TRBJ1-2; no reliable D call. Trimming left V 4 bases short and J 1 base short, with 13 bases between. CDR3 size: 14 residues. CDR1 and CDR2 (germline): DFQATT, SNEGSKA (reference sequence). CDR3 DNA: TGCAGTGCTACCAACGTACCGTTTAACTATGGCTACACCTTC. Its protein product is CSATNVPFNYGYTF.

The rearrangement joins TRBV28 to TRBJ2-5; D tentatively reads TRBD1 or TRBD2 (5 bases each). The J call may not be correct, given that the DNA end is closer to TRBJ2-7. Germline CDR1 MDHEN, CDR2 SYDVKM. This CDR3 comprises 13 residues. The CDR3 coding sequence is TGTGCCAGCAGCCGGGACCCTGGTTACGAGCAGTACTTC. This codes for CASSRDPGYEQYF.

Here the CDR3 reads CASSVGWAGGQPQHF. DNA for the CDR3: TGTGCCAGCAGCGTAGGCTGGGCAGGGGGTCAGCCCCAGCATTTT. The rearrangement uses TRBV9 and TRBJ1-5, with 7 positions matching TRBD1. The V and J ends lost 0 bases and 6 bases, in that order; junction bases with no gene match: 6. The CDR3 runs 15 residues. Germline assignment: CDR1 SGDLS and CDR2 YYNGEE. Full variable domain (remainder filled in from reference TRBV9 and TRBJ1-5): DSGVTQTPKHLITATGQRVTLRCSPRSGDLSVYWYQQSLDQGLQFLIQYYNGEERAKGNILERFSAQQFPDLHSELNLSSLELGDSALYFCASSVGWAGGQPQHFGDGTRLSIL.

This chain links TRBV6-5 with TRBJ2-4, with unresolved D. The tail of the sequence fits TRBJ2-5 better, so the J call may be wrong. Germline assignment: CDR1 MNHEY and CDR2 SVGAGI. The CDR3 loop spans 13 amino acids. CDR3 sequence reads: CASSPTRLKTQYF. CDR3 sequence (DNA): TGTGCCAGCAGTCCCACCAGGCTAAAGACCCAGTACTTC.

The sample holds a few counts of this clonotype. V is TRBV4-3 and J is TRBJ2-3; 13 nucleotides line up with TRBD2. Germline V CDR1 and CDR2: LGHNA, YSLEER. V lost 1 base to trimming and J lost 2 bases; unmatched junction nucleotides: 9. The CDR3 is 19 amino acids. For the CDR3, the DNA is TGCGCCAGCAGCCAAGCGCCTCCGGGACTAGCGGGGAACACAGATACGCAGTATTTT. This gives the protein CASSQAPPGLAGNTDTQYF.

In its sample, this clonotype was seen a few times. The chain recombines TRBV20-1 with TRBJ2-7, with D possibly matching TRBD2 (5 bases). The V end lost 6 bases, the J end lost 0 bases, and 15 bases lay between the germline ends. CDR3 size: 14 residues. The germline gives CDR1 DFQATT, CDR2 SNEGSKA (reference sequence). CDR3 coding DNA: TGCAGTGCCCAGAATTATGGGAGCTCCTACGAGCAGTACTTC. Protein product: CSAQNYGSSYEQYF.

The rearrangement uses TRBV6-2 or TRBV6-3 and TRBJ2-7; D uncertain. CDR1 and CDR2 from the germline V gene are MNHEY and SVGEGT. V was clipped by 2 bases and J by 1 base, with 9 bases between them. This CDR3 comprises 14 residues. CDR3 residues: CASSYRQESYEQYF. The CDR3 nucleotides read TGTGCCAGCAGTTACCGGCAGGAATCCTACGAGCAGTACTTC.

V and J are TRBV14 and TRBJ2-7, with 11 nucleotides matching TRBD1. CDR1 and CDR2 (germline): SGHDN, FVKESK. This CDR3 has 16 amino acids. Unmatched junction bases numbered 8, after V lost 4 bases and J lost 3 bases. The CDR3 DNA sequence: TGTGCCAGCAGCCCATCAACGGGGACAGGGGGCTACGAGCAGTACTTC. This encodes CASSPSTGTGGYEQYF. The full variable domain, with the rest looked up from reference TRBV14 and TRBJ2-7, is EAGVTQFPSHSVIEKGQTVTLRCDPISGHDNLYWYRRVMGKEIKFLLHFVKESKQDESGMPNNRFLAERTGGTYSTLKVQPAELEDSGVYFCASSPSTGTGGYEQYFGPGTRLTVT.

The rearrangement links TRBV3-1 to TRBJ2-7, with D tentatively TRBD2 (5 bases). Between the trimmed V and J ends, which lost 2 bases and 0 bases, there was a span of 11 bases. Germline V gene lookup returns CDR1 LGHDT and CDR2 YNNKEL (reference sequence). The CDR3 covers 15 residues. In nucleotides, the CDR3 is TGTGCCAGCAGCCAACAACGGGGAACCTCCTACGAGCAGTACTTC. It translates to CASSQQRGTSYEQYF.

As for this clonotype: One end of the junction is discordant with germline, which a read error may explain. The V call is TRBV7-2, the J call TRBJ2-1, with D possibly being TRBD1 or TRBD2 (5 bases each). In germline, CDR1 is SGHTA, CDR2 FQGNSA. This CDR3 is 14 amino acids long. CDR3 in DNA: TGTGCCAGCAGCTCAATCGGGACCTACAATGGGCAGTTCTTC. It translates to CASSSIGTYNGQFF.

The genes are TRBV7-2 and TRBJ1-6, with TRBD1 matching over 8 bases. The germline CDR1 and CDR2 sequences are SGHTA and FQGNSA. There are 16 residues in the CDR3. Trimming at V came to 3 bases and at J to 5 bases, leaving 6 bases not matched to a gene. The chain's CDR3 is CASSLETGVNNSPLHF. CDR3 nucleotides: TGTGCCAGCAGCTTGGAGACAGGGGTAAATAATTCACCCCTCCACTTT.

This chain joins TRBV4-1 and TRBJ2-5; 8 bases agree with TRBD1. In germline, CDR1 is MGHRA, CDR2 YSYEKL. The length of the CDR3 is 15 residues. Trimming took 0 bases from V and 11 from J; bases not matched to a gene: 11. CDR3 nucleotides: TGCGCCAGCAGCCAAGAGGACAGGGATAACAATGGGCAGTACTTC. Protein product: CASSQEDRDNNGQYF.

The chain has TRBV4-1 and TRBJ2-1, with 8 bases that match TRBD1. This CDR3 has 18 residues. Germline values: CDR1 MGHRA, CDR2 YSYEKL. The trim removed 0 bases at V and 7 bases at J, leaving 14 bases unmatched. This CDR3 is CASSQEHFSGQGRNEQFF. CDR3 in DNA: TGCGCCAGCAGCCAAGAACACTTTTCAGGACAGGGCAGGAATGAGCAGTTCTTC.

This clonotype occurred once. V and J are TRBV6-1 and TRBJ1-4; no clear D. CDR1 is MNHNS and CDR2 is SASEGT in the germline V gene. The CDR3 sequence is 15 residues long. Trimming took 0 bases from V and 4 from J, leaving 9 bases between them. CDR3 sequence reads: CASSEAKRFNEKLFF. The CDR3 DNA is TGTGCCAGCAGTGAAGCGAAGAGGTTTAATGAAAAACTGTTTTTT.

V is TRBV28 and J is TRBJ2-4, with D possibly TRBD1 on 6 matching bases. The J call may be wrong; the DNA end is better matched by TRBJ2-7. The germline gives CDR1 MDHEN, CDR2 SYDVKM. This CDR3 is built from 20 residues. CDR3 sequence reads: CASTLDLRTDWCFPYYEQYF. DNA of the CDR3: TGTGCCAGCACCCTGGACCTCAGGACAGATTGGTGTTTCCCCTACTACGAGCAGTACTTC.

As regards this clonotype: One end of the junction fails to match germline, which may point to a read error. This chain links TRBV20-1 with TRBJ2-5; D gene unclear. Germline CDR1 is DFQATT and CDR2 is SNEGSKA (reference sequence). CDR3 length equals 13 residues. The CDR3 here is CNASPSYQETQYF. The CDR3 region has the DNA TGCAATGCTAGTCCCAGCTACCAAGAGACCCAGTACTTC.

V is TRBV29-1 and J is TRBJ1-2; 7 bases match TRBD1. Germline assignment: CDR1 SQVTM and CDR2 ANQGSEA. V was clipped by 0 bases and J by 6 bases; unmatched bases: 10. This CDR3 has 15 amino acids. The DNA of the CDR3 is TGCAGCGTTGAAGAAGGGGGGGCAGGGGGTGATGGCTACACCTTC. Amino acid sequence: CSVEEGGAGGDGYTF.

The CDR3 region has the DNA TGTGCCAGCAGCTCCGCGTCCGGGACAGGGTACAATGAGCAGTTCTTC. This gives the protein CASSSASGTGYNEQFF. The rearrangement joins TRBV7-2 to TRBJ2-1; 9 nucleotides align to TRBD1. Per the germline V gene, CDR1 is SGHTA and CDR2 is FQGNSA. J gave up 4 bases and V 4 bases, and 8 bases lay outside the gene matches. The CDR3 has 16 amino acids.

The chain carries TRBV6-1 and TRBJ2-1; 7 nucleotides match TRBD2. The V segment lost 6 bases and the J segment 7 bases; nucleotides outside the gene matches: 21. Germline V CDR1 and CDR2: MNHNS, SASEGT. This CDR3 region has 18 residues. The CDR3 sequence: CASRSGTVGRRGLNEQFF. In DNA, the CDR3 is TGTGCCAGCAGAAGCGGGACCGTCGGCCGGCGGGGACTAAATGAGCAGTTCTTC.

The CDR3 coding sequence is TGTGCCAGCAGCACCTCAGGGGGCGATGAGCAGTTCTTC. Translating gives CASSTSGGDEQFF. The V gene is TRBV4-2, the J gene TRBJ2-1; 8 bases align to TRBD1. The CDR3 runs to 13 residues. Germline-derived CDR1 and CDR2 are LGHNA and YNFKEQ. V lost 5 bases, J lost 8 bases, and 5 bases stayed unmatched.

This clonotype has more than one count but fewer than ten. The V and J genes are TRBV3-1 and TRBJ2-1; weak D call: TRBD1 (6 bases). The CDR3 contains 15 residues. Trimming stripped 2 bases from V and 0 bases from J, with 8 bases between. CDR1 and CDR2 (germline): LGHDT, YNNKEL (reference sequence). The CDR3 region is CASSQTGSSYNEQFF. As DNA, the CDR3 is TGTGCCAGCAGCCAAACAGGGAGCTCCTACAATGAGCAGTTCTTC.

The rearrangement joins TRBV3-1 to TRBJ2-1, with D tentatively TRBD2 (5 bases). The CDR3 has 14 amino acids. Trimming stripped 8 bases from V and 3 bases from J, with 14 bases between. CDR1 and CDR2 from the germline V gene are LGHDT and YNNKEL (reference sequence). The CDR3 here is CASEVAGVYNEQFF. The CDR3 DNA follows: TGTGCCAGCGAAGTTGCGGGCGTCTACAATGAGCAGTTCTTC.

This chain joins TRBV5-5 and TRBJ2-5; TRBD2 might be the D (6 bases). Per germline, CDR1 SGHKS and CDR2 YYEKEE (reference sequence). Trimming left V 0 bases short and J 2 bases short, with 20 bases between. The CDR3 consists of 18 residues. CDR3 nucleotides: TGTGCCAGCAGCTTGGTGGACTGGAATAGCGGACCGCAAGAGACCCAGTACTTC. Translation gives CASSLVDWNSGPQETQYF.

The chain links TRBV5-1 to TRBJ2-4; D gene ambiguous. The CDR3 sequence is 14 residues long. The V end lost 4 bases, the J end lost 0 bases, and 8 bases lay between the germline ends. Per the germline V gene, CDR1 is SGHRS and CDR2 is YFSETQ. CDR3 loop: CASSNALAKNIQYF. The DNA for the CDR3 is TGCGCCAGCAGCAACGCGTTAGCCAAAAACATTCAGTACTTC. The full variable domain, its missing parts supplied by reference TRBV5-1 and TRBJ2-4, is KAGVTQTPRYLIKTRGQQVTLSCSPISGHRSVSWYQQTPGQGLQFLFEYFSETQRNKGNFPGRFSGRQFSNSRSEMNVSTLELGDSALYLCASSNALAKNIQYFGAGTRLSVL.

The V and J genes are TRBV6-6 and TRBJ1-5; TRBD1 might be the D (5 bases). CDR3 length: 15 amino acids. Trimming removed 1 base at V and 7 bases at J, with 14 bases between. Germline CDR1 MNHNY, CDR2 SVGAGI (reference sequence). CDR3 DNA sequence: TGTGCCAGCAGTTACTTGGACCACTGGGGGCAGCCCCAGCATTTT. This encodes CASSYLDHWGQPQHF.

The chain uses TRBV28 and TRBJ2-7; 10 bases agree with TRBD2. The CDR3 loop spans 16 amino acids. V gave up 5 bases and J gave up 7 bases; unmatched junction bases: 14. The germline V gene encodes CDR1 MDHEN and CDR2 SYDVKM. Written as DNA, the CDR3 is TGTGCCAGCAGTCCCCAGCGGGGGGGCTTATTAAATGAGCAGTACTTC. The encoded protein is CASSPQRGGLLNEQYF.